The 32 T cell receptor beta chains below all came from one sample that was sequenced in a study of quantifying T cell responses using KT2 cells. At the level of the study: Reverse transcription used primers in the TCR alpha and beta constant regions.

An oligo carrying a UMI was ligated to the cDNA 3' end. An equimolar mix of RC1.1 and RC1.2 primed the beta chain across TRBC1 and TRBC2. TCRdb itself ran the UMI-ligation and nested PCR reads through MiXCR, one entry per CDR3 protein. The table lists over 25,000 distinct CDR3 sequences, 10% of them singletons. Sequenced input: PBMCs spiked with cells of the T cell clone KT2. These receptors were collected from a human donor.

The chain employs TRBV7-2 and TRBJ1-5; 8 positions match TRBD1. This CDR3 has 16 amino acids. Germline assignment: CDR1 SGHTA and CDR2 FQGNSA. The J segment lost 10 bases and the V segment lost 5 bases, leaving 16 bases of the junction unmatched. The CDR3: CASSPPGQGPGSPQHF. In nucleotides, the CDR3 is TGTGCCAGCAGCCCTCCCGGACAGGGCCCCGGTAGCCCCCAGCATTTT.

This clonotype was observed at least ten times. The CDR3 DNA follows: TGTGCCAGCAGCGGGACAGGTAGCTACAATGAGCAGTTCTTC. The encoded protein is CASSGTGSYNEQFF. The rearrangement joins TRBV5-4 to TRBJ2-1, with 8 bases lining up with TRBD1. V shed 4 bases, J shed 3 bases, and the junction held 3 bases outside the gene matches. The CDR3 sequence is 14 residues long. CDR1 SGHNT and CDR2 YYREEE come from the germline V gene (reference sequence). Using reference TRBV5-4 and TRBJ2-1 for the parts outside the CDR3, the full variable domain is ETGVTQSPTHLIKTRGQQVTLRCSSQSGHNTVSWYQQALGQGPQFIFQYYREEENGRGNFPPRFSGLQFPNYSSELNVNALELDDSALYLCASSGTGSYNEQFFGPGTRLTVL.

This clonotype was detected a few times. The J gene is TRBJ2-1, the V gene TRBV7-9; tentative D call: TRBD2 (6 bases). Trimming left V 1 base short and J 9 bases short, with 7 bases between. Looked up from germline, CDR1 is SEHNR and CDR2 is FQNEAQ (reference sequence). The CDR3 loop spans 12 amino acids. In DNA form, the CDR3 reads TGTGCCAGCAGCTTAGTTAGCGGTGAGCAGTTCTTC. The encoded protein is CASSLVSGEQFF.

The table lists this clonotype with many counts. The chain employs TRBV6-1 and TRBJ1-1; a weak D match, TRBD1 (5 bases). Germline V CDR1 and CDR2: MNHNS, SASEGT. This CDR3 region has 15 residues. Trimming left V 5 bases short and J 1 base short, with 14 bases between. CDR3 loop: CASSWGITTNTEAFF. CDR3 in DNA: TGTGCCAGCAGTTGGGGCATTACAACGAACACTGAAGCTTTCTTT.

This clonotype came up once. Being one base from a much bigger clone, this may be a read error. The V call is TRBV10-3, the J call TRBJ2-3; TRBD2 agrees at 9 bases. The CDR3 totals 19 residues. CDR1 and CDR2 from the germline V gene are ENHRY and SYGVKD. J gave up 4 bases and V 3 bases, and 17 bases lay outside the gene matches. CDR3 in DNA: TGTGCCATCAGTGACTTCGCATTAGCGGGAGATCGGGGCGCAGATACGCAGTATTTT. Translation: CAISDFALAGDRGADTQYF.

This clonotype was seen only a few times. Written as DNA, the CDR3 is TGTGCCAGCTCACCGGTCCTTCGGACAAACTCCTACGAGCAGTACTTC. Its translation is CASSPVLRTNSYEQYF. This rearrangement joins TRBV18 to TRBJ2-7, with D possibly matching TRBD1 (5 bases). Germline CDR1 and CDR2: KGHSH and LQKENI. V dropped 3 bases and J dropped 0 bases, with 15 bases sitting between them. The CDR3 is made up of 16 amino acids. Drawing the rest from reference TRBV18 and TRBJ2-7, the complete variable domain is NAGVMQNPRHLVRRRGQEARLRCSPMKGHSHVYWYRQLPEEGLKFMVYLQKENIIDESGMPKERFSAEFPKEGPSILRIQQVVRGDSAAYFCASSPVLRTNSYEQYFGPGTRLTVT.

This clonotype occurred many times. The CDR3 nucleotides read TGCAGTGCTAGAGATGACGGGAGCCAAGAGACCCAGTACTTC. Translating it yields CSARDDGSQETQYF. The chain is built from TRBV20-1 and TRBJ2-5, with a possible D match to TRBD2 (6 bases). The V and J ends lost 0 bases and 1 base respectively, with 9 bases between them. CDR3 size: 14 residues. Per germline, CDR1 DFQATT and CDR2 SNEGSKA (reference sequence).

This clonotype was detected a few times. The chain carries TRBV4-2 and TRBJ2-5, with 8 bases lining up with TRBD2. Germline V CDR1 and CDR2: LGHNA, YNFKEQ. The CDR3 sequence is 15 residues long. V dropped 1 base and J dropped 4; count of bases not matched to a gene: 5. In DNA, the CDR3 is TGTGCCAGCAGCCAAGGCGGTAGCGGGACAGAGACCCAGTACTTC. It encodes CASSQGGSGTETQYF.

This clonotype occurred a few times. This chain joins TRBV7-9 and TRBJ2-7; D is uncertain. Trimming took off 5 bases at V and 5 bases at J, with 10 bases between the two ends. CDR3 size: 12 residues. The V gene's germline CDR1 is SEHNR and CDR2 FQNEAQ (reference sequence). In DNA form, the CDR3 reads TGTGCCAGCAGCCAATCAAAGAACGAGCAGTACTTC. This translates into CASSQSKNEQYF.

In its sample, this clonotype was seen many times. V gene TRBV2 combines with J gene TRBJ1-2; D is uncertain. Germline V CDR1 and CDR2: SNHLY, FYNNEI. V lost 4 bases and J lost 8, with 17 bases in between. The CDR3 length is 14 residues. The CDR3 loop reads CASSGQAVRYGYTF. The CDR3 nucleotides read TGTGCCAGCAGTGGGCAGGCCGTTAGGTACGGCTACACCTTC.

This chain uses TRBV27 with TRBJ2-1, with 8 bases matching TRBD1. The CDR3 runs 15 residues. V gave up 2 bases and J gave up 8 bases; unmatched junction bases: 8. Germline CDR1 reads MNHEY; CDR2 reads SMNVEV (reference sequence). CDR3 loop: CASSLAAGGWDEQFF. CDR3 coding DNA: TGTGCCAGCAGTTTAGCTGCAGGGGGCTGGGATGAGCAGTTCTTC.

This clonotype was seen repeatedly, ten times or more. V usage is TRBV29-1 and J usage is TRBJ2-3; D uncertain. This CDR3 has 14 residues. Trimming removed 6 bases from V and 0 bases from J, with 13 bases in between. Germline V CDR1 and CDR2: SQVTM, ANQGSEA. CDR3 amino acids: CSVRRTDSTDTQYF. CDR3 sequence (DNA): TGCAGCGTCCGACGGACGGATAGCACAGATACGCAGTATTTT.

This clonotype was counted a few times. V usage is TRBV5-1 and J usage is TRBJ1-5; D remains ambiguous. CDR3 size: 14 residues. Trimming shortened V by 0 bases and J by 0 bases, and 4 bases separated the two germline ends. Germline V lookup: CDR1 SGHRS, CDR2 YFSETQ. In DNA form, the CDR3 reads TGCGCCAGCAGCTTGGAAGGTAGCAATCAGCCCCAGCATTTT. Translating it yields CASSLEGSNQPQHF.

Many counts were recorded for this clonotype. This rearrangement joins TRBV2 to TRBJ1-6, with 12 bases fitting TRBD1. The trim removed 4 bases at V and 7 bases at J, leaving 14 bases unmatched. The CDR3 sequence is 19 residues long. Germline V gene sequence: CDR1 SNHLY, CDR2 FYNNEI. The DNA for the CDR3 is TGTGCCAGCAGTGCCCCCCGGGACAGGGGGCTCCAGAGGAATTCACCCCTCCACTTT. Protein sequence: CASSAPRDRGLQRNSPLHF.

The chain combines TRBV14 with TRBJ2-3, with TRBD2 matching over 10 bases. The germline V gene has CDR1 SGHDN and CDR2 FVKESK. The CDR3 is made up of 15 amino acids. J gave up 5 bases and V 2 bases, and 4 bases lay outside the gene matches. This CDR3 reads CASSQLAGVLDTQYF. CDR3 nucleotides: TGTGCCAGCAGCCAACTAGCGGGAGTTTTAGATACGCAGTATTTT.

This clonotype was seen a handful of times. CDR3 coding DNA: TGCGCCAGCCGGCCGGGACAGGGGTACTACGAGCAGTACTTC. Its protein is CASRPGQGYYEQYF. This chain connects TRBV10-2 to TRBJ2-7, with 10 bases that match TRBD1. In germline, CDR1 is WSHSY, CDR2 SAAADI. There are 14 residues in the CDR3. V shed 8 bases, J shed 3 bases, and the junction held 7 bases outside the gene matches.

This chain joins TRBV29-1 and TRBJ2-7, with D perhaps TRBD1 (9 bases). This CDR3 comprises 16 residues. Trimming took 1 base from V and 5 from J, leaving 21 bases between them. The germline gives CDR1 SQVTM, CDR2 ANQGSEA. The CDR3 DNA sequence: TGCAGCGTTGAAGCCTTCGGGGGGGGACAGGGACACGAGCAGTACTTC. Encoded protein: CSVEAFGGGQGHEQYF.

V usage is TRBV7-6 and J usage is TRBJ1-1; possibly TRBD1 for D (5 bases). CDR1 and CDR2 (germline): SGHVS, FNYEAQ. The CDR3 covers 17 residues. Trimming took 2 bases from V and 1 from J, leaving 17 bases between them. Written as DNA, the CDR3 is TGTGCCAGCAGCTTACGGGGCAGCGGGTTGGGGAACACTGAAGCTTTCTTT. Translating gives CASSLRGSGLGNTEAFF. Together with reference TRBV7-6 and TRBJ1-1, the CDR3 gives the full variable domain: GAGVSQSPRYKVTKRGQDVALRCDPISGHVSLYWYRQALGQGPEFLTYFNYEAQQDKSGLPNDRFSAERPEGSISTLTIQRTEQRDSAMYRCASSLRGSGLGNTEAFFGQGTRLTVV.

Ten or more counts support this clonotype. CDR3 coding DNA: TGTGCCAGTAGTATAGGGGGGAACACTGAAGCTTTCTTT. Its translation: CASSIGGNTEAFF. V is TRBV19 and J is TRBJ1-1; D is uncertain. The CDR3 totals 13 residues. Germline CDR1 LNHDA, CDR2 SQIVND (reference sequence). V was pared by 1 base and J by 1 base, with 4 bases between.

The J gene is TRBJ2-5, the V gene TRBV24-1, with 7 bases aligning to TRBD2. The trim removed 9 bases at V and 5 bases at J, leaving 11 bases unmatched. Germline-derived CDR1 and CDR2 are KGHDR and SFDVKD. The CDR3 runs 14 residues. The CDR3 DNA sequence: TGTGCCACCCAGTTAAGCGGGAACGAGGAGACCCAGTACTTC. It yields the protein CATQLSGNEETQYF.

In this sample, this clonotype turned up many times. The rearrangement links TRBV4-2 to TRBJ1-1; a weak D match, TRBD1 (5 bases). The CDR3 consists of 15 residues. Trimming shortened V by 1 base and J by 5 bases, and 14 bases separated the two germline ends. Germline V gene lookup returns CDR1 LGHNA and CDR2 YNFKEQ. CDR3 nucleotides: TGTGCCAGCAGCCAAGTCGAGGCAGGGCATACTGAAGCTTTCTTT. Protein product: CASSQVEAGHTEAFF.

This clonotype was seen more than once but under ten times. The CDR3 sequence is CASSPTLGAHEQYF. The CDR3 DNA follows: TGCGCCAGCAGCCCGACTTTGGGGGCCCACGAGCAGTACTTC. The rearrangement uses TRBV5-1 and TRBJ2-7, with a weak D call TRBD1 (6 bases). The CDR3 has 14 amino acids. Trimming removed 4 bases at V and 5 bases at J, with 16 bases between. The germline CDR1 and CDR2 sequences are SGHRS and YFSETQ.

This clonotype occurred many times. This rearrangement joins TRBV20-1 to TRBJ1-5, with 7 bases lining up with TRBD1. J lost 8 bases, V lost 5 bases, and 9 bases had no gene match. This CDR3 is built from 13 residues. CDR1 is DFQATT, CDR2 SNEGSKA, per germline (reference sequence). The CDR3 region has the DNA TGCAGTGCTTCATCGACAGGGAGCAAGCCCCAGCATTTT. It is translated as CSASSTGSKPQHF.

This clonotype was observed a few times. CDR3 residues: CASSAIAGVPYEQYF. In nucleotides, the CDR3 is TGCGCCAGCAGCGCTATAGCGGGAGTCCCCTACGAGCAGTACTTC. J is TRBJ2-7 and V is TRBV5-1; 9 nucleotides align to TRBD2. Germline lookup yields CDR1 SGHRS and CDR2 YFSETQ. The V and J ends lost 4 bases and 2 bases, in that order; junction bases with no gene match: 7. This CDR3 is 15 amino acids long.

This clonotype has ten or more counts. The chain has TRBV7-9 and TRBJ2-7; the match to TRBD2 covers 16 bases. The CDR3 has 19 residues. Germline V lookup: CDR1 SEHNR, CDR2 FQNEAQ (reference sequence). V dropped 5 bases and J dropped 7; count of bases not matched to a gene: 17. CDR3 sequence reads: CASSLPGLAGGSARGEQYF. The CDR3 region has the DNA TGTGCCAGCAGCCTGCCGGGACTAGCGGGAGGGTCCGCCAGGGGGGAGCAGTACTTC.

This clonotype showed up many times. The genes are TRBV29-1 and TRBJ1-1; no reliable D call. V was clipped by 5 bases and J by 6 bases, with 7 bases between them. The CDR3 covers 10 residues. CDR1 is SQVTM and CDR2 is ANQGSEA in the germline V gene. The CDR3: CSVPGAEAFF. DNA of the CDR3: TGCAGCGTTCCGGGCGCTGAAGCTTTCTTT.

This clonotype has a count of ten or more. The chain joins TRBV20-1 to TRBJ1-4, with D possibly being TRBD1 (5 bases). From germline, CDR1 is DFQATT and CDR2 SNEGSKA (reference sequence). With 5 bases removed from V and 6 bases from J, the gap between germline ends came to 13 bases. This CDR3 is 13 amino acids long. The DNA for the CDR3 is TGCAGTGCTTATCCGGGACTAGATGAAAAACTGTTTTTT. It yields the protein CSAYPGLDEKLFF.

The rearrangement joins TRBV10-3 to TRBJ2-6, with 14 bases aligning to TRBD2. V gave up 4 bases and J gave up 1 base; unmatched junction bases: 3. This CDR3 contains 18 residues. In germline, CDR1 is ENHRY, CDR2 SYGVKD. The CDR3 is CAISGGLAGASGANVLTF. The CDR3 region has the DNA TGTGCCATCAGTGGGGGACTAGCGGGAGCGTCTGGGGCCAACGTCCTGACTTTC.

Ten or more counts support this clonotype. The chain employs TRBV4-3 and TRBJ2-1, with 9 positions matching TRBD2. Looked up from germline, CDR1 is LGHNA and CDR2 is YSLEER. The CDR3 consists of 15 residues. V trimming: 0 bases; J trimming: 3 bases; junction bases outside the gene matches: 0. The CDR3 nucleotides read TGCGCCAGCAGCCAAGAAGCGGGGGGCTACAATGAGCAGTTCTTC. Translating it yields CASSQEAGGYNEQFF.

This chain links TRBV20-1 with TRBJ2-4; maybe TRBD2 (6 bases). V lost 5 bases and J 0 bases, leaving 20 bases between the germline ends. CDR1 is DFQATT, CDR2 SNEGSKA, per germline (reference sequence). This CDR3 contains 17 residues. This CDR3 reads CSASPTGVALAKNIQYF. The CDR3 DNA reads as TGCAGTGCTTCTCCAACGGGAGTAGCCTTAGCCAAAAACATTCAGTACTTC.

The chain couples TRBV6-1 to TRBJ1-1; D not resolved. CDR3 length: 12 residues. Germline-derived CDR1 and CDR2 are MNHNS and SASEGT. Between the trimmed V and J ends, which lost 7 bases and 4 bases, there was a span of 10 bases. CDR3 nucleotide sequence: TGTGCCAGCACCGGGTCCATCACTGAAGCTTTCTTT. Protein: CASTGSITEAFF.

The J gene is TRBJ1-3, the V gene TRBV12-3 or TRBV12-4, with unresolved D. CDR3 size: 14 residues. Trimming took 3 bases from V and 0 from J, leaving 6 bases between them. The CDR3: CASSFAFSGNTIYF. In DNA, the CDR3 is TGTGCCAGCAGTTTTGCCTTCTCTGGAAACACCATATATTTT.